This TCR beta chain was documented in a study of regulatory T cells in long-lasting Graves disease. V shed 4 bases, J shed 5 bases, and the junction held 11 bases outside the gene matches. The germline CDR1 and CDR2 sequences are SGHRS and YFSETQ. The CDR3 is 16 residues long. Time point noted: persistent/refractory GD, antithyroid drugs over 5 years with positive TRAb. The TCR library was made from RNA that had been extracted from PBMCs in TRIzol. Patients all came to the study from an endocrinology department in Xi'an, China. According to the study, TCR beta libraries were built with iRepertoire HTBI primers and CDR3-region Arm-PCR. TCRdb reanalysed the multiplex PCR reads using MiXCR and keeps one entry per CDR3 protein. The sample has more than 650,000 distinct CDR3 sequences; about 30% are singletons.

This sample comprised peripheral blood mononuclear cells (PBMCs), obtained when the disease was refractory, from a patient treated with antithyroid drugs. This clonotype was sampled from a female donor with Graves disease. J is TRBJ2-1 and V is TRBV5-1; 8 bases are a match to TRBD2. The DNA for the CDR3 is TGCGCCAGCAGCCTTCTAGCGGGTACCAACCACAATGAGCAGTTCTTC. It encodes CASSLLAGTNHNEQFF. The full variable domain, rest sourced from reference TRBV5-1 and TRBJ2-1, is KAGVTQTPRYLIKTRGQQVTLSCSPISGHRSVSWYQQTPGQGLQFLFEYFSETQRNKGNFPGRFSGRQFSNSRSEMNVSTLELGDSALYLCASSLLAGTNHNEQFFGPGTRLTVL.